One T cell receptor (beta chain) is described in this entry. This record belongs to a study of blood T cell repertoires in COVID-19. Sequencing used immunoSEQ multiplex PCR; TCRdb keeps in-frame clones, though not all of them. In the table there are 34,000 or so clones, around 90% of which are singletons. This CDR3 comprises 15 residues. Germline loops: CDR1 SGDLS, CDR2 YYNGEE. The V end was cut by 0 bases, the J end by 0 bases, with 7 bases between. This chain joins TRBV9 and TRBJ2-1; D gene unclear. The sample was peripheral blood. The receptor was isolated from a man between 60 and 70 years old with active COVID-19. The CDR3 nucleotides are TGTGCCAGCAGCGTAGGCGGTGCCTCCTACAATGAGCAGTTCTTC. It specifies CASSVGGASYNEQFF. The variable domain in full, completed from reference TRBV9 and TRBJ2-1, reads DSGVTQTPKHLITATGQRVTLRCSPRSGDLSVYWYQQSLDQGLQFLIQYYNGEERAKGNILERFSAQQFPDLHSELNLSSLELGDSALYFCASSVGGASYNEQFFGPGTRLTVL.